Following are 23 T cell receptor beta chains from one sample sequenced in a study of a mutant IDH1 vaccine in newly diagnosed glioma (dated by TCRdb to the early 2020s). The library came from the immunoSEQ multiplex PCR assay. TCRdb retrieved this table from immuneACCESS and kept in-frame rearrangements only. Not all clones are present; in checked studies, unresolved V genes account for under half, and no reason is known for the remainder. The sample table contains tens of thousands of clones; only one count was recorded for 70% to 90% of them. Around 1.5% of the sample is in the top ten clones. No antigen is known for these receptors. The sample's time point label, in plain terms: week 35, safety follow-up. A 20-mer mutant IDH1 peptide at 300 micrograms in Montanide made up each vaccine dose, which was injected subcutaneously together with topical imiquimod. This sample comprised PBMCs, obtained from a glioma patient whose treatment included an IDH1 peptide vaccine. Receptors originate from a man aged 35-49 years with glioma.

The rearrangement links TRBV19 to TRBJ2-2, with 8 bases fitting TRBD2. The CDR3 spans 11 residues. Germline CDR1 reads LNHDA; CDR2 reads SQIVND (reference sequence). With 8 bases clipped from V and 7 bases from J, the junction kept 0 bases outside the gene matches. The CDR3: CASRGGGELFF. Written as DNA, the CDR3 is TGTGCCAGTCGGGGGGGCGGGGAGCTGTTTTTT.

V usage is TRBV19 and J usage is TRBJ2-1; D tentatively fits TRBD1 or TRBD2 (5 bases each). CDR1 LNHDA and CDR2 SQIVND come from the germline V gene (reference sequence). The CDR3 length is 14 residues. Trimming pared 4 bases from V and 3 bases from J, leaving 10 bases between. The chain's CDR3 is CASSRDGRYNEQFF. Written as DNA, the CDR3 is TGTGCCAGTAGTAGGGACGGACGCTACAATGAGCAGTTCTTC. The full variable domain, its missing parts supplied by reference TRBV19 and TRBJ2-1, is DGGITQSPKYLFRKEGQNVTLSCEQNLNHDAMYWYRQDPGQGLRLIYYSQIVNDFQKGDIAEGYSVSREKKESFPLTVTSAQKNPTAFYLCASSRDGRYNEQFFGPGTRLTVL.

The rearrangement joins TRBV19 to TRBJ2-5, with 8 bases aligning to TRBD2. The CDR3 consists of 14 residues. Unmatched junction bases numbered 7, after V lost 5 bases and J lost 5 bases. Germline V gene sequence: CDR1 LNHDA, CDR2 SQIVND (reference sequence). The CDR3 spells CASSPGLGDETQYF. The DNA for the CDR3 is TGTGCCAGTAGTCCGGGACTAGGAGACGAGACCCAGTACTTC.

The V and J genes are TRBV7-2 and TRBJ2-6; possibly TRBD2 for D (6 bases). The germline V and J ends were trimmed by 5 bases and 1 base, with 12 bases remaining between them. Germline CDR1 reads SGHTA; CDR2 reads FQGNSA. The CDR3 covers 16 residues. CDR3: CASSPLAGSGANVLTF. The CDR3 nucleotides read TGTGCCAGCAGCCCATTGGCGGGATCTGGGGCCAACGTCCTGACTTTC.

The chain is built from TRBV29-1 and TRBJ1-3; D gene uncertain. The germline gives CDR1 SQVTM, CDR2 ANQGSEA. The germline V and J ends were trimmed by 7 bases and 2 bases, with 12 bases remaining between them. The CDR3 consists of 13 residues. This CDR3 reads CSAPGEAGNTIYF. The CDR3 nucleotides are TGCAGCGCCCCGGGCGAAGCTGGAAACACCATATATTTT. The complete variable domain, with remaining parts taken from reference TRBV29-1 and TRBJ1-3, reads SAVISQKPSRDICQRGTSLTIQCQVDSQVTMMFWYRQQPGQSLTLIATANQGSEATYESGFVIDKFPISRPNLTFSTLTVSNMSPEDSSIYLCSAPGEAGNTIYFGEGSWLTVV.

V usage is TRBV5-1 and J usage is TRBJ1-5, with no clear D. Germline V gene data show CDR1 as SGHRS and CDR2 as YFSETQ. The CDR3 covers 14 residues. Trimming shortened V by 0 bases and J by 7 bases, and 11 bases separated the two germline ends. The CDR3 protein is CASSLGEIGQPQHF. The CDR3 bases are TGCGCCAGCAGCTTGGGAGAAATAGGGCAGCCCCAGCATTTT.

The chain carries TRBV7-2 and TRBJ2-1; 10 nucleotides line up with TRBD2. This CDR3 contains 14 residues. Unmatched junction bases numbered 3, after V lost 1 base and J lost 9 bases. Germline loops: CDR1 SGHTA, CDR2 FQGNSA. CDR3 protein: CASSLVGLAIEQFF. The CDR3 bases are TGTGCCAGCAGCTTAGTGGGACTAGCGATTGAGCAGTTCTTC. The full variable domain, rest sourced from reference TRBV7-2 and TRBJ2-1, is GAGVSQSPSNKVTEKGKDVELRCDPISGHTALYWYRQSLGQGLEFLIYFQGNSAPDKSGLPSDRFSAERTGGSVSTLTIQRTQQEDSAVYLCASSLVGLAIEQFFGPGTRLTVL.

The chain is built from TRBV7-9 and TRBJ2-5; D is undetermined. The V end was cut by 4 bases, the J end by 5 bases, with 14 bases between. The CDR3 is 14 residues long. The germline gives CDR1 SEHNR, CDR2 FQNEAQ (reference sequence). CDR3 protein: CASSSLWVWETQYF. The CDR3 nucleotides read TGTGCCAGCAGCTCCTTGTGGGTCTGGGAGACCCAGTACTTC.

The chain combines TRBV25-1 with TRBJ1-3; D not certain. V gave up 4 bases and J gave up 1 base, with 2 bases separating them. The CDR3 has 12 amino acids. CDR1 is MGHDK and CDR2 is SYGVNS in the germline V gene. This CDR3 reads CASSVSGNTIYF. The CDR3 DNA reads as TGTGCCAGCAGTGTATCTGGAAACACCATATATTTT. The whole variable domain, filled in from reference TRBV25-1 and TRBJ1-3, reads EADIYQTPRYLVIGTGKKITLECSQTMGHDKMYWYQQDPGMELHLIHYSYGVNSTEKGDLSSESTVSRIRTEHFPLTLESARPSHTSQYLCASSVSGNTIYFGEGSWLTVV.

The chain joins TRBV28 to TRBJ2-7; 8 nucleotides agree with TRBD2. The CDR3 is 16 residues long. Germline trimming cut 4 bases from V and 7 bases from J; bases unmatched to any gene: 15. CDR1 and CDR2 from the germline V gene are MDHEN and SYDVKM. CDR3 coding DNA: TGTGCCAGCAGTTCGTCGGTAGCGGGATCGTGGGTTGAGCAGTACTTC. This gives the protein CASSSSVAGSWVEQYF. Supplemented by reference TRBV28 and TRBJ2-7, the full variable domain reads DVKVTQSSRYLVKRTGEKVFLECVQDMDHENMFWYRQDPGLGLRLIYFSYDVKMKEKGDIPEGYSVSREKKERFSLILESASTNQTSMYLCASSSSVAGSWVEQYFGPGTRLTVT.

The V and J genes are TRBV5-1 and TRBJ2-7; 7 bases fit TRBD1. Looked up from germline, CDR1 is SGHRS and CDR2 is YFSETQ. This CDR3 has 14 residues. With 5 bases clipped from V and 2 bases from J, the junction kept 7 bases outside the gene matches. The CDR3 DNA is TGCGCCAGCAGTCGCCGGGACAGCGCCTACGAGCAGTACTTC. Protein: CASSRRDSAYEQYF.

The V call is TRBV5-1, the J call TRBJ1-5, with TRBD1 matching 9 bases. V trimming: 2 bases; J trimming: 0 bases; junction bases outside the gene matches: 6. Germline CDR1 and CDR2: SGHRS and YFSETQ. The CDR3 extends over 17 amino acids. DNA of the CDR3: TGCGCCAGCAGCTTAACAGGGGGCTCGGGTAGCAATCAGCCCCAGCATTTT. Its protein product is CASSLTGGSGSNQPQHF.

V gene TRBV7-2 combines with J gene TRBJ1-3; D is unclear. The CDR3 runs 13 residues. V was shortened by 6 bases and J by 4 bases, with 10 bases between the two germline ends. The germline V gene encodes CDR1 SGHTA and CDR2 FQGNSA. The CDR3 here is CASRVMGGNTIYF. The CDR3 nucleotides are TGTGCCAGCAGGGTGATGGGAGGAAACACCATATATTTT.

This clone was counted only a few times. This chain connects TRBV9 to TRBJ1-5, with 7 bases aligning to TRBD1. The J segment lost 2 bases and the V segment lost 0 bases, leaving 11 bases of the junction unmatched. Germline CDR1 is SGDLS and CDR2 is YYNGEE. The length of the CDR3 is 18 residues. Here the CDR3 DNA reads TGTGCCAGCAGCGTAGTAGGGGGTTGGGACAGTTGCAATCAGCCCCAGCATTTT. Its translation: CASSVVGGWDSCNQPQHF.

DNA of the CDR3: TGTGCCAGCAGTCGGGACAGACACTACAATGAGCAGTTCTTC. This codes for CASSRDRHYNEQFF. The chain employs TRBV27 and TRBJ2-1; TRBD1 matches at 7 bases. The J segment lost 3 bases and the V segment lost 5 bases, leaving 4 bases of the junction unmatched. The CDR3 sequence is 14 residues long. Germline CDR1 reads MNHEY; CDR2 reads SMNVEV (reference sequence).

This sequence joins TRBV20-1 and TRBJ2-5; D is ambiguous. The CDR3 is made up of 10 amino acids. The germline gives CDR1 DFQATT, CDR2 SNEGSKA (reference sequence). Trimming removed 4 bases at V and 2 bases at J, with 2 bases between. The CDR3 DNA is TGCAGTGCTACACAAGAGACCCAGTACTTC. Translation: CSATQETQYF.

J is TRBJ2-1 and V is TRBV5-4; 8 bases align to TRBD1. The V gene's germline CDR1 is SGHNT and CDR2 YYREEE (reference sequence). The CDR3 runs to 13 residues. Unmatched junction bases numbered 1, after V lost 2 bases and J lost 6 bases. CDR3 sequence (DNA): TGTGCCAGCAGCTTTACAGGGGGCAATGAGCAGTTCTTC. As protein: CASSFTGGNEQFF.

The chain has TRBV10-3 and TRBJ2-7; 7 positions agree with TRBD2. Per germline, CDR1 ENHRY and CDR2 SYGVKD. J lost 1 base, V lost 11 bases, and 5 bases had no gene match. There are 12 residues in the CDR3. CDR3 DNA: TGTGCCGTCCGAGCGGGGTCCTACGAGCAGTACTTC. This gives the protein CAVRAGSYEQYF.

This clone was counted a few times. The CDR3 DNA reads as TGTGCCAGCAGTCCCACCGGCCGAGGGTTGGACACCTTC. This encodes CASSPTGRGLDTF. The chain combines TRBV28 with TRBJ1-2; no definite D call. The V and J ends lost 5 bases and 12 bases respectively, with 19 bases between them. Per germline, CDR1 MDHEN and CDR2 SYDVKM. The CDR3 has 13 amino acids.

The CDR3 spells CASSPSPGTGKAGELFF. The DNA for the CDR3 is TGTGCCAGCAGCCCAAGTCCCGGGACAGGGAAAGCCGGGGAGCTGTTTTTT. This sequence joins TRBV4-2 and TRBJ2-2, with TRBD1 matching 9 bases. The germline gives CDR1 LGHNA, CDR2 YNFKEQ. Germline trimming cut 4 bases from V and 6 bases from J; bases unmatched to any gene: 12. The CDR3 spans 17 residues.

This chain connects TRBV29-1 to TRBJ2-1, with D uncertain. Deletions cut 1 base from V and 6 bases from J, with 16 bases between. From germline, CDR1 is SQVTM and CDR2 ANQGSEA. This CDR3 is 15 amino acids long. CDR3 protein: CSVEGQNQLSNEQFF. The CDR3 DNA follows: TGCAGCGTTGAAGGTCAGAATCAGCTTAGCAATGAGCAGTTCTTC.

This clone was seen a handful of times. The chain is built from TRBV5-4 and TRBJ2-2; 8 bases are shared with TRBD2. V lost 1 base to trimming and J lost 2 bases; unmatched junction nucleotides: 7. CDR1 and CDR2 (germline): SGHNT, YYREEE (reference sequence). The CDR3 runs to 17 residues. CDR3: CASSLSGSFLNTGELFF. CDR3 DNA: TGTGCCAGCAGCTTGAGCGGGAGTTTTCTTAACACCGGGGAGCTGTTTTTT. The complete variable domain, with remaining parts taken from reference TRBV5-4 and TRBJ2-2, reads ETGVTQSPTHLIKTRGQQVTLRCSSQSGHNTVSWYQQALGQGPQFIFQYYREEENGRGNFPPRFSGLQFPNYSSELNVNALELDDSALYLCASSLSGSFLNTGELFFGEGSRLTVL.

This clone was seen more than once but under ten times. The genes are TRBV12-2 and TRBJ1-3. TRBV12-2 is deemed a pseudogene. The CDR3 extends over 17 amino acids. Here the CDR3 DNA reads TGTGCAAGTCGCTTAGCGCGGGACTGTTTCTCTGGAAACACCATATATTTT. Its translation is CASRLARDCFSGNTIYF.